The 18 T cell receptor beta chains presented below share a single source sample, sequenced in a study of shared T cell receptors in the human thymus. The method was immunoSEQ multiplex PCR; TCRdb's version includes in-frame clones alone and lacks a portion of them. The sample contains some 760,000 clones, 70% to 90% of which appear only once. The data were also submitted as part of a second study, on human thymus T cells.

Material: thymocytes. These receptors came from a girl younger than two with a congenital heart defect.

The CDR3 sequence is CASSLLGTSNQPQHF. Here the CDR3 DNA reads TGTGCCAGCAGCTTGCTAGGGACAAGCAATCAGCCCCAGCATTTT. The V and J genes are TRBV5-6 and TRBJ1-5, with a tentative D call TRBD1 (6 bases). The CDR3 loop spans 15 amino acids. Trimming stripped 1 base from V and 1 base from J, with 9 bases between. Germline V CDR1 and CDR2: SGHDT, YYEEEE.

The chain joins TRBV4-3 to TRBJ2-1, with 8 bases matching TRBD2. Germline-derived CDR1 and CDR2 are LGHNA and YSLEER. The CDR3 is made up of 14 amino acids. The CDR3, as DNA: TGCGAAACTATAGTCGGGGGGGAGTACAATGAGCAGTTCTTC. Translating it yields CETIVGGEYNEQFF.

This chain's CDR3 is CASSPRQGRYGYTF. The CDR3, as DNA: TGTGCCAGCTCACCACGACAGGGGCGCTATGGCTACACCTTC. The chain employs TRBV18 and TRBJ1-2; 8 bases line up with TRBD1. The CDR3 extends over 14 amino acids. V lost 1 base to trimming and J lost 4 bases; unmatched junction nucleotides: 2. From germline, CDR1 is KGHSH and CDR2 LQKENI.

The genes are TRBV12-5 and TRBJ2-5; TRBD1 matches at 9 bases. The germline CDR1 and CDR2 sequences are LGHNT and FRNRAP. CDR3 length equals 18 residues. V shed 2 bases, J shed 1 base, and the junction held 11 bases outside the gene matches. This CDR3 reads CASGLRLLPGQGQETQYF. The CDR3 DNA follows: TGTGCTAGTGGTTTGCGCCTCCTTCCGGGACAGGGCCAAGAGACCCAGTACTTC.

The chain links TRBV27 to TRBJ2-7; 10 nucleotides align to TRBD1. Germline V lookup: CDR1 MNHEY, CDR2 SMNVEV (reference sequence). V gave up 3 bases and J gave up 3 bases; unmatched junction bases: 2. The CDR3 spans 14 residues. Here the CDR3 DNA reads TGTGCCAGCAGTTTTTGGGACAGGGGCTACGAGCAGTACTTC. It encodes CASSFWDRGYEQYF.

This chain connects TRBV12-5 to TRBJ1-5; TRBD1 matches 7 bases. This CDR3 region has 15 residues. Germline-derived CDR1 and CDR2 are LGHNT and FRNRAP. Unmatched junction bases numbered 9, after V lost 6 bases and J lost 4 bases. DNA for the CDR3: TGTGCTAGTGGAGAGACCGGGACAGTTAATCAGCCCCAGCATTTT. Residues: CASGETGTVNQPQHF.

This chain connects TRBV5-8 to TRBJ1-5, with 9 nucleotides matching TRBD1. CDR3 length: 15 residues. J lost 5 bases, V lost 2 bases, and 5 bases had no gene match. The germline CDR1 and CDR2 sequences are SGHTS and YDEGEE. CDR3 sequence: CASSFRDRVDQPQHF. CDR3 bases: TGTGCCAGCAGCTTCCGGGACAGGGTCGATCAGCCCCAGCATTTT.

Here the CDR3 reads CASSSPDRERILDQGNTEAFF. CDR3 DNA sequence: TGCGCCAGCAGCTCTCCCGACAGGGAGCGGATCCTCGATCAAGGGAACACTGAAGCTTTCTTT. This sequence joins TRBV5-1 and TRBJ1-1, with 7 bases identical to TRBD1. Germline V lookup: CDR1 SGHRS, CDR2 YFSETQ. There are 21 residues in the CDR3. The junction had 24 bases not matched to a gene; V was cut back by 3 bases and J by 1 base.

A remark on this clone: The sample has other DNA sequences that encode this CDR3 too. The chain carries TRBV19 and TRBJ2-7; 7 nucleotides match TRBD1. The J segment lost 0 bases and the V segment lost 6 bases, leaving 2 bases of the junction unmatched. This CDR3 has 13 residues. Germline V lookup: CDR1 LNHDA, CDR2 SQIVND (reference sequence). The CDR3 DNA is TGTGCCAGTAGCAGACAGGGCTCCTACGAGCAGTACTTC. Its translation is CASSRQGSYEQYF.

The chain couples TRBV5-6 to TRBJ1-2; D not certain. Germline V gene data show CDR1 as SGHDT and CDR2 as YYEEEE. This CDR3 contains 16 residues. Trimming shortened V by 1 base and J by 2 bases, and 15 bases separated the two germline ends. The CDR3: CASSLKGRGSNYGYTF. The CDR3 DNA sequence: TGTGCCAGCAGCTTGAAGGGCCGGGGATCCAACTATGGCTACACCTTC.

The CDR3 sequence is CASSAGQGANTGELFF. The CDR3 DNA is TGCGCCAGCAGCGCAGGACAGGGGGCAAACACCGGGGAGCTGTTTTTT. This chain links TRBV5-1 with TRBJ2-2, with TRBD1 matching over 11 bases. The germline V gene encodes CDR1 SGHRS and CDR2 YFSETQ. The CDR3 has 16 amino acids. With 4 bases clipped from V and 2 bases from J, the junction kept 4 bases outside the gene matches.

The CDR3 here is CASSSTGRANEKLFF. The CDR3 coding sequence is TGTGCCAGCAGCTCCACAGGGAGGGCTAATGAAAAACTGTTTTTT. V and J are TRBV7-2 and TRBJ1-4, with D possibly matching TRBD1 (6 bases). V was clipped by 4 bases and J by 3 bases, with 12 bases between them. The CDR3 is made up of 15 amino acids. Germline V gene lookup returns CDR1 SGHTA and CDR2 FQGNSA.

The chain is built from TRBV4-3 and TRBJ2-1; 12 positions agree with TRBD1. Looked up from germline, CDR1 is LGHNA and CDR2 is YSLEER. CDR3 length: 17 residues. The trim removed 3 bases at V and 8 bases at J, leaving 11 bases unmatched. DNA for the CDR3: TGCGCCAGCAGCCACCCAGACCGGGACAGGGGGCGACATGAGCAGTTCTTC. Protein: CASSHPDRDRGRHEQFF.

The chain has TRBV7-6 and TRBJ2-2; TRBD1 matches 8 bases. After removal of 5 bases from V and 3 bases from J, the junction contained 8 bases not matched to a gene. The CDR3 totals 16 residues. Germline V gene lookup returns CDR1 SGHVS and CDR2 FNYEAQ. CDR3 sequence reads: CASSHHPGQDTGELFF. CDR3 nucleotides: TGTGCCAGCAGCCACCACCCGGGACAGGACACCGGGGAGCTGTTTTTT. Together with reference TRBV7-6 and TRBJ2-2, the CDR3 gives the full variable domain: GAGVSQSPRYKVTKRGQDVALRCDPISGHVSLYWYRQALGQGPEFLTYFNYEAQQDKSGLPNDRFSAERPEGSISTLTIQRTEQRDSAMYRCASSHHPGQDTGELFFGEGSRLTVL.

This clone was seen a few times. The rearrangement links TRBV19 to TRBJ1-5; D remains ambiguous. The CDR3 is made up of 13 amino acids. Germline CDR1 reads LNHDA; CDR2 reads SQIVND (reference sequence). The ends were cut back, 6 bases at V and 5 bases at J, with 11 bases in the middle. The CDR3 reads CASRRAGHQPQHF. In nucleotides, the CDR3 is TGTGCCAGTAGGAGGGCCGGCCATCAGCCCCAGCATTTT.

V gene TRBV5-6 combines with J gene TRBJ1-2; tentative D call: TRBD1 (6 bases). Looked up from germline, CDR1 is SGHDT and CDR2 is YYEEEE. The CDR3 totals 15 residues. The V end was cut by 0 bases, the J end by 8 bases, with 17 bases between. CDR3 region: CASSLGGLGALGYTF. DNA for the CDR3: TGTGCCAGCAGCTTGGGCGGTCTGGGGGCGCTCGGCTACACCTTC.

J is TRBJ1-5 and V is TRBV18; D is ambiguous. The CDR3 is made up of 14 amino acids. CDR1 KGHSH and CDR2 LQKENI come from the germline V gene. V lost 5 bases to trimming and J lost 5 bases, with 13 bases between them. The CDR3 loop is CASSEWGGDQPQHF. The CDR3 bases are TGTGCCAGCTCAGAATGGGGAGGCGATCAGCCCCAGCATTTT.

The CDR3 loop reads CASQGSSERTYEQYF. The CDR3 DNA is TGCGCCAGCCAAGGGAGTTCTGAGAGAACCTACGAGCAGTACTTC. The rearrangement links TRBV10-2 to TRBJ2-7, with D possibly TRBD2 on 5 matching bases. The CDR3 consists of 15 residues. Trimming removed 8 bases from V and 2 bases from J, with 19 bases in between. CDR1 and CDR2 from the germline V gene are WSHSY and SAAADI.